This T cell receptor beta chain was documented in a study of blood T cell repertoires in COVID-19. Across the whole study: Some COVID-19 samples were acute and others convalescent; all came from the United States, Italy and Spain. T cells, B-cell-depleted T cells, or PBMCs supplied cDNA or gDNA.

The Seattle site enrolled patients during active infection and followed them longitudinally. Per the study methods: By means of reference gene primer amplification, nucleated cell counts were estimated. TCRdb's copy holds only in-frame clones and misses some; the assay was immunoSEQ multiplex PCR. The D gene and trimming were derived from the DNA, and the V and J assignments and clone size from that table. The data hold around 190,000 clones, with 79% observed a single time. The V gene lost 4 bases and the J gene lost 6 bases, with 10 bases spanning the gap. The CDR3 sequence is 13 residues long. Germline V CDR1 and CDR2: KGHSH, LQKENI.

The clonotype was recovered from a woman aged 40 to 49 with COVID-19, enrolled during active disease. The chain links TRBV18 to TRBJ1-3; perhaps TRBD1 as D (5 bases). Sample: peripheral blood. In nucleotides, the CDR3 is TGTGCCAGCTCACGGGACTTATCAAACACCATATATTTT. This codes for CASSRDLSNTIYF.